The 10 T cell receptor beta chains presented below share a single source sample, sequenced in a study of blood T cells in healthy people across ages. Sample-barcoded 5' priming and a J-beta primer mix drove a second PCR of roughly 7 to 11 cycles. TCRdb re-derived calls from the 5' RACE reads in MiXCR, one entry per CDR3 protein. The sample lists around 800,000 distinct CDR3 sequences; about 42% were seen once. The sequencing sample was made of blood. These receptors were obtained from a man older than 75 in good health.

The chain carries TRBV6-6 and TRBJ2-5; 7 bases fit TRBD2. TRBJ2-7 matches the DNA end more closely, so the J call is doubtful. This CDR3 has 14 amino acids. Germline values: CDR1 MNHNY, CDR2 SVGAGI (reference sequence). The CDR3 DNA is TGTGCCAGCAGATCCGGGAGGTCCGGATACGAGCAGTACTTC. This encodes CASRSGRSGYEQYF.

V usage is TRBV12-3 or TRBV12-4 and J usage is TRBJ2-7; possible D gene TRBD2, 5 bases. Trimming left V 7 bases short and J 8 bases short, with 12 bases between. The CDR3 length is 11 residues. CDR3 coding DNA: TGTGCCAGCACAACGGGGTACCAGCAGTACTTC. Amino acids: CASTTGYQQYF.

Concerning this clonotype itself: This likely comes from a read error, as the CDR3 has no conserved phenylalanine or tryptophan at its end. CDR3 protein: CASSEGTRYNEQFV. The CDR3 DNA reads as TGCGCCAGCAGCGAGGGGACTAGATACAATGAGCAGTTCGTC. The V call is TRBV5-1, the J call TRBJ2-1; 8 nucleotides line up with TRBD2. Germline V gene lookup returns CDR1 SGHRS and CDR2 YFSETQ. J was trimmed by 4 bases and V by 4 bases; bases with no gene match: 4. The CDR3 has 14 amino acids.

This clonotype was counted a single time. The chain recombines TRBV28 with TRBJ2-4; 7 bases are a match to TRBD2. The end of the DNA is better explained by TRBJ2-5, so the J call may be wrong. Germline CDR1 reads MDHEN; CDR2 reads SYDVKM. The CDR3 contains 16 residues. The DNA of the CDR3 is TGTGCCAGCAGCTCCTCCGGGACTAACCCCCAAGAGACCCAGTACTTC. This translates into CASSSSGTNPQETQYF.

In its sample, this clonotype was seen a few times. The CDR3 region is CATSEVQGADYGYTF. DNA for the CDR3: TGTGCCACCAGTGAAGTACAGGGGGCAGACTATGGCTACACCTTC. The J gene is TRBJ1-2, the V gene TRBV24-1, with 9 bases matching TRBD1. The V segment lost 4 bases and the J segment 3 bases; nucleotides outside the gene matches: 5. The CDR3 is made up of 15 amino acids. The germline CDR1 and CDR2 sequences are KGHDR and SFDVKD.

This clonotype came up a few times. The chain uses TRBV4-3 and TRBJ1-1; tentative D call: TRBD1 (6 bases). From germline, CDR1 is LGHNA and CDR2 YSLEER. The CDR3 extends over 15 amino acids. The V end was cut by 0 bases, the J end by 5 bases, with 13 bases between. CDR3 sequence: CASSQDRGARTEAFF. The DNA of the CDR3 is TGCGCCAGCAGCCAAGATCGGGGGGCAAGGACTGAAGCTTTCTTT.

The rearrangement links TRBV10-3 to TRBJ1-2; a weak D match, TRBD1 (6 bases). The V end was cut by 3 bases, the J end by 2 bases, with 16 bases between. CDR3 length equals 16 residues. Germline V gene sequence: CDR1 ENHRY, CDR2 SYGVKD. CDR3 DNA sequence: TGTGCCATCAGTGAATTTGTCAGGGGCTCGAACTATGGCTACACCTTC. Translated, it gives CAISEFVRGSNYGYTF.

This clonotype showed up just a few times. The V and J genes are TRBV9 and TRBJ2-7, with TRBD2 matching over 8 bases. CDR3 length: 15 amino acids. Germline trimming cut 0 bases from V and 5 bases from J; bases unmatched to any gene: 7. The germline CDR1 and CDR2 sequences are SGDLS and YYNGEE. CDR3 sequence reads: CASSVVGSGVDEQYF. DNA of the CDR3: TGTGCCAGCAGCGTAGTAGGTAGCGGGGTCGACGAGCAGTACTTC.

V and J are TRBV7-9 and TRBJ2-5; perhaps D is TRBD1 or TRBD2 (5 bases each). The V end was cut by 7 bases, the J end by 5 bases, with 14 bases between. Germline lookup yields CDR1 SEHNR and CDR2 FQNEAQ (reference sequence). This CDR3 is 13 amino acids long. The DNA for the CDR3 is TGTGCCAGCAACATCGGGACGAGGGAGACCCAGTACTTC. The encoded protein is CASNIGTRETQYF.

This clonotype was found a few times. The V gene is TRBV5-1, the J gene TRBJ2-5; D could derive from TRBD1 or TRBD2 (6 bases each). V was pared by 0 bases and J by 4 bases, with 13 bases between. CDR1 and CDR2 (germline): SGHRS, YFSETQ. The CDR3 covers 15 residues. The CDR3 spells CASSLGGALGETQYF. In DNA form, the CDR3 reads TGCGCCAGCAGCTTGGGGGGGGCGCTTGGAGAGACCCAGTACTTC.